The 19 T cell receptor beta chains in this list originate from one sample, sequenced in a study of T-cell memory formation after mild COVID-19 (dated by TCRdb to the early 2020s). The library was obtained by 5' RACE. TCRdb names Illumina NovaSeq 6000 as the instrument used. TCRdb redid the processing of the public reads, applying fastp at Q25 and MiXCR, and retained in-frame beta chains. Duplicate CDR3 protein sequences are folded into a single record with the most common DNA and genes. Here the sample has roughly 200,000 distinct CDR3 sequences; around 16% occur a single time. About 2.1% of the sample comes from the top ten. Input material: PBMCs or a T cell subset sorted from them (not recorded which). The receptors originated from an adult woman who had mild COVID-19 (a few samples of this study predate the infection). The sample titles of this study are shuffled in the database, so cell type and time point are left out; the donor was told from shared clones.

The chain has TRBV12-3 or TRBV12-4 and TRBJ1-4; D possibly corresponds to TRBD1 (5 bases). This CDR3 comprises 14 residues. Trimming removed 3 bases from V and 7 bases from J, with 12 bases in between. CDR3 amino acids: CASSLGGSGEKLFF. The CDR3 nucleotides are TGTGCCAGCAGTTTGGGGGGAAGCGGTGAAAAACTGTTTTTT.

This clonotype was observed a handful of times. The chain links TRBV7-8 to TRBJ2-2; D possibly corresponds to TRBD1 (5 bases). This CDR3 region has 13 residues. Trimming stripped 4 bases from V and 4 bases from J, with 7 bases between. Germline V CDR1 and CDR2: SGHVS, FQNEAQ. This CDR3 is CASSSQGTGELFF. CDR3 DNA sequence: TGTGCCAGCAGCTCTCAGGGCACCGGGGAGCTGTTTTTT.

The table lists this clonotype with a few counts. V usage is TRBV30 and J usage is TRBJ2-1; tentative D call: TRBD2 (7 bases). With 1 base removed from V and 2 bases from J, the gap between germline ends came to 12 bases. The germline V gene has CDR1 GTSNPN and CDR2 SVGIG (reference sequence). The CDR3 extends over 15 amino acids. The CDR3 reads CAWSAKGGPYNEQFF. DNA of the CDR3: TGTGCCTGGAGTGCCAAGGGGGGGCCCTACAATGAGCAGTTCTTC.

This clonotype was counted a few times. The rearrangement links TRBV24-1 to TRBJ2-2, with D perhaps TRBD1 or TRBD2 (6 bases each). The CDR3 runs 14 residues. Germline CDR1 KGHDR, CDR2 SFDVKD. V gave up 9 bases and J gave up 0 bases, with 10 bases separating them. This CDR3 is CATHGGANTGELFF. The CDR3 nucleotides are TGTGCCACCCACGGGGGCGCGAACACCGGGGAGCTGTTTTTT.

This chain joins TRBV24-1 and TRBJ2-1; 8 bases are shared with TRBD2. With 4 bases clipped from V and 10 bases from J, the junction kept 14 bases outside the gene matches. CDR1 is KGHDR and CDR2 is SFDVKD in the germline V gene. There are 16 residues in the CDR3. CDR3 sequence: CATSEAVAGSAGEQFF. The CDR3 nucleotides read TGTGCCACCAGTGAGGCGGTAGCGGGGTCCGCAGGGGAGCAGTTCTTC.

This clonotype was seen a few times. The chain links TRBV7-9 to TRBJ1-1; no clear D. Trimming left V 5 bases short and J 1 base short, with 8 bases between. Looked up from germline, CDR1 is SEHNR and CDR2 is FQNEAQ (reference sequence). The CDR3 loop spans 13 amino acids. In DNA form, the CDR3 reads TGTGCCAGCAGCCACGGACGGAACACTGAAGCTTTCTTT. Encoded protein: CASSHGRNTEAFF.

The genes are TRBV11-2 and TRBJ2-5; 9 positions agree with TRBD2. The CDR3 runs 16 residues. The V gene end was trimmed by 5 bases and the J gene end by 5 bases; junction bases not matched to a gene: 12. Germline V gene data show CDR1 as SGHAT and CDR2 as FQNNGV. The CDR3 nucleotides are TGTGCCAGCAGCCCAGAAGGCGGGAGGGGAGCTGAGACCCAGTACTTC. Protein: CASSPEGGRGAETQYF.

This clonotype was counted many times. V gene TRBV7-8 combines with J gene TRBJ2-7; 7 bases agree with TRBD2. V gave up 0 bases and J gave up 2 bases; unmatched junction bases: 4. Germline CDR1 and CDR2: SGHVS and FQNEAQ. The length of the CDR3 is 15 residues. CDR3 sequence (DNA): TGTGCCAGCAGCTTAGCCGTCGGGGGGACCTACGAGCAGTACTTC. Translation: CASSLAVGGTYEQYF.

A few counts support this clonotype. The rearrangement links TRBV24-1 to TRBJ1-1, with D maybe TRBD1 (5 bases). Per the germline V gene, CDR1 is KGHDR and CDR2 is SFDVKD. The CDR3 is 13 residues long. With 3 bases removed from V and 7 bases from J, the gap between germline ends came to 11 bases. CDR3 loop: CATSDPQGREAFF. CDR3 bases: TGTGCCACCAGTGATCCCCAGGGACGTGAAGCTTTCTTT.

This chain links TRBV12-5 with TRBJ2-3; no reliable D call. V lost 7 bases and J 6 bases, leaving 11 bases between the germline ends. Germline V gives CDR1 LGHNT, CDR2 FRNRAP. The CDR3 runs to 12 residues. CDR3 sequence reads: CASALPPDTQYF. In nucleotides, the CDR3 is TGTGCTAGTGCCCTACCCCCGGATACGCAGTATTTT. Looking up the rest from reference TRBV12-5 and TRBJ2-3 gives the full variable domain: DARVTQTPRHKVTEMGQEVTMRCQPILGHNTVFWYRQTMMQGLELLAYFRNRAPLDDSGMPKDRFSAEMPDATLATLKIQPSEPRDSAVYFCASALPPDTQYFGPGTRLTVL.

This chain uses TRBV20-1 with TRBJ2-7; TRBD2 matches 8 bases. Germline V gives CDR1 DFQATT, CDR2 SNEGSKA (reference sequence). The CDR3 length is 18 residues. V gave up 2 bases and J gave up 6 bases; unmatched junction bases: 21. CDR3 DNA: TGCAGTGCTAGACCCCCTCGCGGGGGCGGGAGGAGTTCAGGCGAGCAGTACTTC. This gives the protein CSARPPRGGGRSSGEQYF.

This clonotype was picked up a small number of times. This CDR3 reads CAISLGIQETQYF. The CDR3 DNA reads TGTGCCATCAGTCTCGGGATCCAAGAGACCCAGTACTTC. The chain couples TRBV10-3 to TRBJ2-5; TRBD2 is a possible D gene (5 bases). There are 13 residues in the CDR3. CDR1 is ENHRY, CDR2 SYGVKD, per germline. The V end was cut by 5 bases, the J end by 1 base, with 8 bases between.

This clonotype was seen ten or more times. CDR3 in DNA: TGTGCCACCAGCAGAGATCCCGGGAACATCTACGAGCAGTACTTC. It specifies CATSRDPGNIYEQYF. The chain employs TRBV15 and TRBJ2-7; D perhaps matches TRBD2 (5 bases). Trimming shortened V by 0 bases and J by 3 bases, and 12 bases separated the two germline ends. The CDR3 length is 15 residues. Germline values: CDR1 LNHNV, CDR2 YYDKDF (reference sequence).

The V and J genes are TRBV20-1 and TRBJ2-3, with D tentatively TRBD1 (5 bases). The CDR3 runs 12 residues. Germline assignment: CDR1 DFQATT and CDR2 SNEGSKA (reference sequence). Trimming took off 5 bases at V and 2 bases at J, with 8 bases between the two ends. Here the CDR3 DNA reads TGCAGTGCTGCCAGGGACACAGATACGCAGTATTTT. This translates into CSAARDTDTQYF.

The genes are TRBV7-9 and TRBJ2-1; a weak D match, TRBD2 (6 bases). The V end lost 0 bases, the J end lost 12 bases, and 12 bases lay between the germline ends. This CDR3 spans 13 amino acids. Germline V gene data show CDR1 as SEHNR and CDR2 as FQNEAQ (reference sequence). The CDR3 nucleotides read TGTGCCAGCAGCTTAGCGAGTGCACTAGCGCAGTTCTTC. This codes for CASSLASALAQFF.

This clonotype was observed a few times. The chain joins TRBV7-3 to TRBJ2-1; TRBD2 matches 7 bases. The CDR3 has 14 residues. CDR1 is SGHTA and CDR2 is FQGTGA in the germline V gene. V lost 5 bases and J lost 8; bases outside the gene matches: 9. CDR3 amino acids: CASSLGNSGYEQFF. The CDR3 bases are TGTGCCAGCAGCCTAGGAAATAGCGGGTATGAGCAGTTCTTC. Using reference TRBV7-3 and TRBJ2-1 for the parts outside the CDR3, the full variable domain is GAGVSQTPSNKVTEKGKYVELRCDPISGHTALYWYRQSLGQGPEFLIYFQGTGAADDSGLPNDRFFAVRPEGSVSTLKIQRTERGDSAVYLCASSLGNSGYEQFFGPGTRLTVL.

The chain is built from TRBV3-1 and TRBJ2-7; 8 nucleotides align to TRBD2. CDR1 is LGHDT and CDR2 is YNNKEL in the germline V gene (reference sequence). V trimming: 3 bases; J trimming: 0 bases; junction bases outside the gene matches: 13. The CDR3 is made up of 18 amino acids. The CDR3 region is CASSHLASGRHLSYEQYF. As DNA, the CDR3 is TGTGCCAGCAGCCACTTAGCTAGCGGGCGACACCTCTCCTACGAGCAGTACTTC.

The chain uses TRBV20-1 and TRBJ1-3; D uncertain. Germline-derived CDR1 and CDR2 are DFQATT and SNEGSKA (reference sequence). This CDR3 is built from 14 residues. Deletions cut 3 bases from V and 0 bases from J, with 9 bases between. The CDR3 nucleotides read TGCAGTGCTAGGGACTTGAGCTCTGGAAACACCATATATTTT. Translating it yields CSARDLSSGNTIYF.

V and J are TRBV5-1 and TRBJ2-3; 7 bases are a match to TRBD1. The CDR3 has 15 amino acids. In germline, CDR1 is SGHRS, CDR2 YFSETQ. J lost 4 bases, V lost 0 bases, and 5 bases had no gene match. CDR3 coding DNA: TGCGCCAGCAGCTTGGAGGGACAGTCGTCAGATACGCAGTATTTT. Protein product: CASSLEGQSSDTQYF.